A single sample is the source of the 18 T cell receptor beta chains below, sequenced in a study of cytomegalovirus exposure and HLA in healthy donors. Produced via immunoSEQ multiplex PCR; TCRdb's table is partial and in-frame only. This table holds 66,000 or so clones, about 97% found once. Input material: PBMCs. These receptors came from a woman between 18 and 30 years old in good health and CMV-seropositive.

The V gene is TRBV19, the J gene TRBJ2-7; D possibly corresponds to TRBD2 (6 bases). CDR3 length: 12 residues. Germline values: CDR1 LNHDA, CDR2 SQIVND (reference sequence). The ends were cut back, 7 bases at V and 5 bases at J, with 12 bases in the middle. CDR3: CASTGGIDEQYF. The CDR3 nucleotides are TGTGCCAGTACTGGCGGGATCGACGAGCAGTACTTC.

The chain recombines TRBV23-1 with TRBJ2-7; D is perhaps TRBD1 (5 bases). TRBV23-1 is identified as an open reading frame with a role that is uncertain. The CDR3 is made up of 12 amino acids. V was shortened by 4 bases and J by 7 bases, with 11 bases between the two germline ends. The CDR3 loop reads CASSLTVWEQYF. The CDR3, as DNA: TGCGCCAGCAGTCTGACAGTTTGGGAGCAGTACTTC.

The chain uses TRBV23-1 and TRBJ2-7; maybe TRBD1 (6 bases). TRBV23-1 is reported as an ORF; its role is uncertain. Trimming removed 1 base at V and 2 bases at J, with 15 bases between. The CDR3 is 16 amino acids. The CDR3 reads CASSQFSGHRTYEQYF. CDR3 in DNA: TGCGCCAGCAGTCAATTTTCGGGACACCGAACCTACGAGCAGTACTTC.

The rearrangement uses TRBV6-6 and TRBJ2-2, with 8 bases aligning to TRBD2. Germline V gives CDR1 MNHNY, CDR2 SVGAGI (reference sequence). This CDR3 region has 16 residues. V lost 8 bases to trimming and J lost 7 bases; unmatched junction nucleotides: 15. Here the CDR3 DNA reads TGTGCCAGCCTTAAAACCGGGACTAGGAGGATCGGGGAGCTGTTTTTT. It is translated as CASLKTGTRRIGELFF.

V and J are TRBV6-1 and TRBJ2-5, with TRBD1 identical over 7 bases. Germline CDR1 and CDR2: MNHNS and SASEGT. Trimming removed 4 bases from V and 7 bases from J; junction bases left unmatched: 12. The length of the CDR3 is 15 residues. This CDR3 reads CASSVRDSHPRTQYF. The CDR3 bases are TGTGCCAGCAGTGTGAGGGACAGTCATCCGAGGACCCAGTACTTC.

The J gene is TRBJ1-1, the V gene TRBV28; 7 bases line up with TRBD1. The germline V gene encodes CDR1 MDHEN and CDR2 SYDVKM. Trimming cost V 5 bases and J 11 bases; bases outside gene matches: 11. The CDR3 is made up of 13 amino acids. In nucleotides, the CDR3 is TGTGCCAGCAGTCTACCTAGACAGGGTTTCGCTTTCTTT. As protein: CASSLPRQGFAFF.

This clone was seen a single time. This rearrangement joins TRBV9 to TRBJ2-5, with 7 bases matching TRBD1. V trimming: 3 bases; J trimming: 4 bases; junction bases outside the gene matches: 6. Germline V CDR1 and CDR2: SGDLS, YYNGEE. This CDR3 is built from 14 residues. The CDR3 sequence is CASSDVGGGETQYF. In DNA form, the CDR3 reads TGTGCCAGCAGCGATGTAGGGGGCGGAGAGACCCAGTACTTC.

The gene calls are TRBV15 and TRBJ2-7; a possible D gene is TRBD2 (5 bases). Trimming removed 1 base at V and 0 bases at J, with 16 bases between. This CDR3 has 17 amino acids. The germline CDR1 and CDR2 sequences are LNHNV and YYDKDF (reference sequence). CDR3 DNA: TGTGCCACCAGCAGAGGGAGAGGCTGGAGGAGCTCCTACGAGCAGTACTTC. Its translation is CATSRGRGWRSSYEQYF.

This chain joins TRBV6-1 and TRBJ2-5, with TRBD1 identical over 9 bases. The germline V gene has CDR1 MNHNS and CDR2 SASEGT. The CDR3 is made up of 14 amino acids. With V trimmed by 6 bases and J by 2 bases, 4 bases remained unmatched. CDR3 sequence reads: CASRRDRDQETQYF. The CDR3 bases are TGTGCCAGCAGGAGGGACAGGGATCAAGAGACCCAGTACTTC.

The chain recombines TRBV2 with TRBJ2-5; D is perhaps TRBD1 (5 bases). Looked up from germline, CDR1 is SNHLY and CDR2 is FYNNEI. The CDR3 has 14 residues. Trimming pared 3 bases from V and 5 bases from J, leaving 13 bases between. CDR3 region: CASSEGLGRETQYF. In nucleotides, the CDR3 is TGTGCCAGCAGTGAGGGTCTGGGGCGGGAGACCCAGTACTTC.

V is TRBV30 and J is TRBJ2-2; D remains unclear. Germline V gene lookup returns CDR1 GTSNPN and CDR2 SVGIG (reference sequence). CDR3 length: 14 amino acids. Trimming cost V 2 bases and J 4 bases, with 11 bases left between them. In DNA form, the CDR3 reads TGTGCCTGGAGTCCGGTCGGAGTCACCGGGGAGCTGTTTTTT. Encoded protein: CAWSPVGVTGELFF.

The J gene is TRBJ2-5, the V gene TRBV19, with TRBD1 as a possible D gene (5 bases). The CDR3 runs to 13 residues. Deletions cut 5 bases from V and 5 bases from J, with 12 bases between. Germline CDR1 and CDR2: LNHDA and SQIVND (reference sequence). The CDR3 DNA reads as TGTGCCAGTAGTCCAGGGCCTTCGGAGACCCAGTACTTC. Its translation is CASSPGPSETQYF. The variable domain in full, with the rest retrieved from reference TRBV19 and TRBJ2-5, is DGGITQSPKYLFRKEGQNVTLSCEQNLNHDAMYWYRQDPGQGLRLIYYSQIVNDFQKGDIAEGYSVSREKKESFPLTVTSAQKNPTAFYLCASSPGPSETQYFGPGTRLLVL.

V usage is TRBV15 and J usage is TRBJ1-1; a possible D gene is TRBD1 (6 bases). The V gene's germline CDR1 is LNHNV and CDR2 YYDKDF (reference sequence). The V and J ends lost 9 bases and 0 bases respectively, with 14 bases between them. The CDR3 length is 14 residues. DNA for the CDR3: TGTGCCACAGCGACCGGACAGATGAACACTGAAGCTTTCTTT. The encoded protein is CATATGQMNTEAFF. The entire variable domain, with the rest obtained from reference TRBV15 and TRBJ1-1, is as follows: DAMVIQNPRYQVTQFGKPVTLSCSQTLNHNVMYWYQQKSSQAPKLLFHYYDKDFNNEADTPDNFQSRRPNTSFCFLDIRSPGLGDTAMYLCATATGQMNTEAFFGQGTRLTVV.

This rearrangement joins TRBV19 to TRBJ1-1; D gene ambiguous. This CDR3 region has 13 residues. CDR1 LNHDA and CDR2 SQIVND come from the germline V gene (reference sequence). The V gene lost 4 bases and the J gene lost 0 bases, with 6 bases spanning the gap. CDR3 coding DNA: TGTGCCAGTAGTAGTACAGTGAACACTGAAGCTTTCTTT. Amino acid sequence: CASSSTVNTEAFF.

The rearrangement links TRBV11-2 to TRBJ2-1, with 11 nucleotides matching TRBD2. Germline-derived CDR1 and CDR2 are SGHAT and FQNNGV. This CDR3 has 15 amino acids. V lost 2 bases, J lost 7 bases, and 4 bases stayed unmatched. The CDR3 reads CASSLQTSGMNEQFF. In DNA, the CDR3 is TGTGCCAGCAGCTTACAGACTAGCGGGATGAATGAGCAGTTCTTC.

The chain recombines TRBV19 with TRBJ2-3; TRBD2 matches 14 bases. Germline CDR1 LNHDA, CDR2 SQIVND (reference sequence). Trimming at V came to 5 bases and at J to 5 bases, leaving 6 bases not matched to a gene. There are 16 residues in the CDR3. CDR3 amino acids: CASSEGLAGAGDTQYF. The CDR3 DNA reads TGTGCCAGTAGTGAGGGACTAGCGGGAGCGGGAGATACGCAGTATTTT.

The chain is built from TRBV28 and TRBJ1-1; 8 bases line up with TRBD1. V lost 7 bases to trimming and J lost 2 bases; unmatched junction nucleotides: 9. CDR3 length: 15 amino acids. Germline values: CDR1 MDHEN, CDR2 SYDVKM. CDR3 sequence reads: CASTPSGTGNTEAFF. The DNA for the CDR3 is TGTGCCAGCACCCCTTCCGGGACAGGCAACACTGAAGCTTTCTTT.

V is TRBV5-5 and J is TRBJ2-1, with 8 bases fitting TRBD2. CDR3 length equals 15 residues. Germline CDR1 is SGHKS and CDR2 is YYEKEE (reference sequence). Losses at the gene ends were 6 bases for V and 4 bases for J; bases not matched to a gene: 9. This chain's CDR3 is CASTLLAGGYNEQFF. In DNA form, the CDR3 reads TGTGCCAGCACCCTACTTGCGGGAGGTTACAATGAGCAGTTCTTC.